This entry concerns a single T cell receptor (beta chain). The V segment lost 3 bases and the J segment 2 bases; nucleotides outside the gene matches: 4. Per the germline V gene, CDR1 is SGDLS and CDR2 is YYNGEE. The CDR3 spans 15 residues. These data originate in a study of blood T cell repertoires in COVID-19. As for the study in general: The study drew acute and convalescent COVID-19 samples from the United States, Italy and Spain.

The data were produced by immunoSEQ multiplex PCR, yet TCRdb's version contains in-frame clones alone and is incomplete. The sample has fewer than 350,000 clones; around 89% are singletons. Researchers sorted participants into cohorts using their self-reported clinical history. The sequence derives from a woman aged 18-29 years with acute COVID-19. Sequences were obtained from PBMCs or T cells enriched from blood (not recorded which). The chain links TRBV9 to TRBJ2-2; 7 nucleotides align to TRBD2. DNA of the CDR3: TGTGCCAGCAGCGGAGGGACTATAAACACCGGGGAGCTGTTTTTT. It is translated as CASSGGTINTGELFF. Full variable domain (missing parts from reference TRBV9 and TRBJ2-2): DSGVTQTPKHLITATGQRVTLRCSPRSGDLSVYWYQQSLDQGLQFLIQYYNGEERAKGNILERFSAQQFPDLHSELNLSSLELGDSALYFCASSGGTINTGELFFGEGSRLTVL.